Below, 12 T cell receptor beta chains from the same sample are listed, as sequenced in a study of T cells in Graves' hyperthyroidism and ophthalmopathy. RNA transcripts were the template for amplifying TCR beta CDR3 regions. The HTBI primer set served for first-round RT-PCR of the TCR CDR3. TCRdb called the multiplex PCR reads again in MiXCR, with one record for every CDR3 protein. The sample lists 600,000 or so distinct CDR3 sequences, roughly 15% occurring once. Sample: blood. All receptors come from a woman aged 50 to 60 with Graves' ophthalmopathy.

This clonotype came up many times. The chain's CDR3 is CASSLNLGRTKNIQYF. DNA for the CDR3: TGTGCCAGCAGCCTCAACCTGGGTCGGACCAAAAACATTCAGTACTTC. The J gene is TRBJ2-4, the V gene TRBV13; D remains unclear. This CDR3 has 16 residues. In germline, CDR1 is PRHDT, CDR2 FYEKMQ (reference sequence). Trimming removed 5 bases at V and 2 bases at J, with 16 bases between. Full variable domain (missing parts from reference TRBV13 and TRBJ2-4): AAGVIQSPRHLIKEKRETATLKCYPIPRHDTVYWYQQGPGQDPQFLISFYEKMQSDKGSIPDRFSAQQFSDYHSELNMSSLELGDSALYFCASSLNLGRTKNIQYFGAGTRLSVL.

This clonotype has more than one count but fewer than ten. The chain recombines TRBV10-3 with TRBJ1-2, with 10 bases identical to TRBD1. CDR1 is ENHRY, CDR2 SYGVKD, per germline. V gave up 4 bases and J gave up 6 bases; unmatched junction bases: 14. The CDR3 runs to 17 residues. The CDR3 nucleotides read TGTGCCATCAGTGTCCCCCCGACAGGGGGCGAGGGGGATGGCTACACCTTC. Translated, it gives CAISVPPTGGEGDGYTF.

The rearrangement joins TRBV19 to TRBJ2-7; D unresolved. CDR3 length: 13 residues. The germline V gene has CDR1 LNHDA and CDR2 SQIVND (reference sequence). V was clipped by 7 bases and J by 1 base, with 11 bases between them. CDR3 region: CASIGQNSYEQYF. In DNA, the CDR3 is TGTGCCAGTATCGGGCAAAATTCCTACGAGCAGTACTTC. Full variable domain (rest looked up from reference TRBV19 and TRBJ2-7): DGGITQSPKYLFRKEGQNVTLSCEQNLNHDAMYWYRQDPGQGLRLIYYSQIVNDFQKGDIAEGYSVSREKKESFPLTVTSAQKNPTAFYLCASIGQNSYEQYFGPGTRLTVT.

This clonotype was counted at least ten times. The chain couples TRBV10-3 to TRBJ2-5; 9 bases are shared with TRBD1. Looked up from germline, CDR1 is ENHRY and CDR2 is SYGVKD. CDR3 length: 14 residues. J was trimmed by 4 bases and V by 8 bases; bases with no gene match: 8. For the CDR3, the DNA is TGTGCCATCCAAGACGGACAGGGGCGAGAGACCCAGTACTTC. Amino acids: CAIQDGQGRETQYF.

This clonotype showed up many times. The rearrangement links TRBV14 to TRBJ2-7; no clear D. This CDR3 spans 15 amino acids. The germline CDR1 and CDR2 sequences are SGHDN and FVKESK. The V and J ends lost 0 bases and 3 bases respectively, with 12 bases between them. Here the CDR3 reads CASSQETLGNYEQYF. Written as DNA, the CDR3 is TGTGCCAGCAGCCAAGAAACACTGGGAAACTACGAGCAGTACTTC.

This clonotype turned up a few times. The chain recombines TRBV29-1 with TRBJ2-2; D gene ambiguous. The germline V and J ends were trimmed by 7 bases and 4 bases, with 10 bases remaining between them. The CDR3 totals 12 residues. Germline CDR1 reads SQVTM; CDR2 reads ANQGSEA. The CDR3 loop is CSAEQSTGELFF. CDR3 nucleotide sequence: TGCAGCGCAGAGCAGTCCACCGGGGAGCTGTTTTTT.

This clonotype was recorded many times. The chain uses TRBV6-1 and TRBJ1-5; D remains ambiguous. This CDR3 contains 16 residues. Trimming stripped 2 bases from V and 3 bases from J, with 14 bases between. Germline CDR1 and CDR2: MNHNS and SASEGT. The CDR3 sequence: CASSERFPPLNQPQHF. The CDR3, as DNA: TGTGCCAGCAGTGAACGGTTCCCACCCCTCAATCAGCCCCAGCATTTT.

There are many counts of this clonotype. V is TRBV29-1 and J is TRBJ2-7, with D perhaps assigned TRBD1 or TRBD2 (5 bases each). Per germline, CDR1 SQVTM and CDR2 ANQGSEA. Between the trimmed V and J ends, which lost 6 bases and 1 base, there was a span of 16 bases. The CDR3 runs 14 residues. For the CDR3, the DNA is TGCAGCGTGGGGAAGGTCGGGGCGTCCTACGAGCAGTACTTC. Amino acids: CSVGKVGASYEQYF.

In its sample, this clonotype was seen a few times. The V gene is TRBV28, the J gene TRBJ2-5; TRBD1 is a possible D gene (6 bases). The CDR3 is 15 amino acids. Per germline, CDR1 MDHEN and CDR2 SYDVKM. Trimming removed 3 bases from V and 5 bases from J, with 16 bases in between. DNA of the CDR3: TGTGCCAGCAGTTTGGGCCTACAGGGTGTGGAGACCCAGTACTTC. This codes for CASSLGLQGVETQYF.

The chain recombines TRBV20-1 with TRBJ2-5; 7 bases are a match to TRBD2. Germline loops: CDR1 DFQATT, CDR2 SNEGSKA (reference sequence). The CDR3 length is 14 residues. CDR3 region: CNADSTGRRETQYF. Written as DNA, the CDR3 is TGCAATGCCGACTCCACCGGGAGGAGGGAGACCCAGTACTTC.

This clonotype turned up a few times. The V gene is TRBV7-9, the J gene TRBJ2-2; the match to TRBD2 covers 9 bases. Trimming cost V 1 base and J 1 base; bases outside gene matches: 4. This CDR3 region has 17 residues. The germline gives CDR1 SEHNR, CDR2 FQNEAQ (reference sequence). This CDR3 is CASSLGAGGGNTGELFF. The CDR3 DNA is TGTGCCAGCAGCTTAGGAGCGGGAGGCGGGAACACCGGGGAGCTGTTTTTT.

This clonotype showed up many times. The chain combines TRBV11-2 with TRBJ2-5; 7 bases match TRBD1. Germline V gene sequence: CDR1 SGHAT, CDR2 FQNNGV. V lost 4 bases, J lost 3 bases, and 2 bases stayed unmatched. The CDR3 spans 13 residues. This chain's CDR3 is CASSSGQKETQYF. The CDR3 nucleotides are TGTGCCAGCAGCTCGGGACAGAAAGAGACCCAGTACTTC. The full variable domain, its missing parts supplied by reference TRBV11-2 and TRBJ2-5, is EAGVAQSPRYKIIEKRQSVAFWCNPISGHATLYWYQQILGQGPKLLIQFQNNGVVDDSQLPKDRFSAERLKGVDSTLKIQPAKLEDSAVYLCASSSGQKETQYFGPGTRLLVL.